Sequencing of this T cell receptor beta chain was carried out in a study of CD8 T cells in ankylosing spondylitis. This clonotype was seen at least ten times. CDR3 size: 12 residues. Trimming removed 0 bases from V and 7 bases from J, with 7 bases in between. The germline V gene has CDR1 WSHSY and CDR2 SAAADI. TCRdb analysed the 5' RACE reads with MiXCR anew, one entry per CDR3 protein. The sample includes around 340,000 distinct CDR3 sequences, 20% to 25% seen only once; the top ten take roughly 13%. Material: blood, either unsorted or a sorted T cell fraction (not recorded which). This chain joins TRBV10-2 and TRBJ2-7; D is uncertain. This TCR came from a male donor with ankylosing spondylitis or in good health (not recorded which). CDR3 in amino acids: CASSESLGEQYF. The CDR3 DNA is TGCGCCAGCAGTGAGTCGCTCGGGGAGCAGTACTTC.